These 13 T cell receptor beta chains came from one sample sequenced in a study of cytomegalovirus exposure and HLA in healthy donors. A multiplex PCR was run with 60 Vbeta primers and 13 Jbeta primers. Measured with immunoSEQ multiplex PCR; TCRdb has only the in-frame clones, and not every one. The table gives tens of thousands of clones; the top ten clones make up roughly 5% of it. Sequencing input: PBMCs. These receptors came from a man in his thirties or forties in good health and CMV-seropositive.

The chain recombines TRBV7-9 with TRBJ2-7, with 8 bases fitting TRBD1. CDR1 is SEHNR and CDR2 is FQNEAQ in the germline V gene (reference sequence). This CDR3 has 14 amino acids. Trimming took 4 bases from V and 4 from J; bases not matched to a gene: 6. The CDR3: CASSSRQGRYEQYF. The DNA of the CDR3 is TGTGCCAGCAGCTCACGACAGGGGAGGTACGAGCAGTACTTC.

The chain links TRBV7-9 to TRBJ2-7, with no clear D. CDR1 SEHNR and CDR2 FQNEAQ come from the germline V gene (reference sequence). V was trimmed by 5 bases and J by 4 bases, leaving 12 bases between them. The CDR3 covers 13 residues. CDR3 region: CASSDRTGYEQYF. In DNA, the CDR3 is TGTGCCAGCAGCGACCGAACCGGGTACGAGCAGTACTTC.

V is TRBV6-5 and J is TRBJ1-6; 10 nucleotides agree with TRBD1. V gave up 4 bases and J gave up 10 bases; unmatched junction bases: 7. This CDR3 is 15 amino acids long. In germline, CDR1 is MNHEY, CDR2 SVGAGI. The CDR3 region has the DNA TGTGCCAGCAGTTCTTGGACAGGGGGGGGATCACCCCTCCACTTT. Translating it yields CASSSWTGGGSPLHF.

The chain links TRBV6-5 to TRBJ2-7; D may be TRBD1 (5 bases). CDR3 size: 14 residues. V gave up 2 bases and J gave up 3 bases, with 11 bases separating them. Germline CDR1 and CDR2: MNHEY and SVGAGI. CDR3 region: CASSYVGQSYEQYF. As DNA, the CDR3 is TGTGCCAGCAGTTACGTCGGACAAAGCTACGAGCAGTACTTC.

The J gene is TRBJ2-7, the V gene TRBV6-5; D unclear. In germline, CDR1 is MNHEY, CDR2 SVGAGI. The V and J ends lost 6 bases and 2 bases respectively, with 8 bases between them. The CDR3 totals 12 residues. DNA of the CDR3: TGTGCCAGCAGCGCGGCTGCCTACGAGCAGTACTTC. Its translation is CASSAAAYEQYF.

The chain is built from TRBV2 and TRBJ2-2; TRBD2 matches 11 bases. V lost 5 bases, J lost 0 bases, and 17 bases stayed unmatched. Germline V gene sequence: CDR1 SNHLY, CDR2 FYNNEI. The CDR3 has 21 amino acids. This CDR3 is CASSLDITSGSLMSNTGELFF. The DNA for the CDR3 is TGTGCCAGCAGTCTAGATATTACTAGCGGGAGTTTAATGTCGAACACCGGGGAGCTGTTTTTT.

V is TRBV1 and J is TRBJ2-3; the table's D call TRBD2 went unverified against the DNA. TRBV1 is a pseudogene. The CDR3 totals 12 residues. CDR3 DNA: TGCACCAGCAGCCGCGGCACAGATACGCAGTATTTT. Its protein product is CTSSRGTDTQYF.

The genes are TRBV9 and TRBJ1-2, with D possibly TRBD1 on 5 matching bases. With 4 bases removed from V and 6 bases from J, the gap between germline ends came to 19 bases. CDR3 length: 15 residues. Germline CDR1 is SGDLS and CDR2 is YYNGEE. Here the CDR3 reads CASSQTERGLDGYTF. CDR3 nucleotides: TGTGCCAGCAGCCAAACTGAAAGGGGATTGGATGGCTACACCTTC.

The J gene is TRBJ2-3, the V gene TRBV15, with no clear D. V was trimmed by 2 bases and J by 2 bases, leaving 11 bases between them. This CDR3 has 15 residues. The germline V gene encodes CDR1 LNHNV and CDR2 YYDKDF (reference sequence). CDR3 nucleotides: TGTGCCACCAGCAGACACTCGAGCCCCACAGATACGCAGTATTTT. This gives the protein CATSRHSSPTDTQYF. The full variable domain, in which reference TRBV15 and TRBJ2-3 provide the parts outside the CDR3, is DAMVIQNPRYQVTQFGKPVTLSCSQTLNHNVMYWYQQKSSQAPKLLFHYYDKDFNNEADTPDNFQSRRPNTSFCFLDIRSPGLGDTAMYLCATSRHSSPTDTQYFGPGTRLTVL.

V gene TRBV4-2 combines with J gene TRBJ2-2; D is undetermined. Looked up from germline, CDR1 is LGHNA and CDR2 is YNFKEQ. The CDR3 is 16 amino acids. The ends were cut back, 1 base at V and 8 bases at J, with 17 bases in the middle. As DNA, the CDR3 is TGTGCCAGCAGCCAAGTCGCGTCTGCACGATCGGGGGAGCTGTTTTTT. Protein product: CASSQVASARSGELFF.

This chain connects TRBV5-6 to TRBJ2-3, with 10 bases lining up with TRBD2. Germline V lookup: CDR1 SGHDT, CDR2 YYEEEE. The CDR3 spans 15 residues. The V segment lost 1 base and the J segment 3 bases; nucleotides outside the gene matches: 2. The CDR3: CASSLLAGETDTQYF. CDR3 in DNA: TGTGCCAGCAGCTTGCTAGCGGGAGAAACAGATACGCAGTATTTT.

The J gene is TRBJ2-7, the V gene TRBV5-8; 7 bases are shared with TRBD1. The CDR3 is 14 amino acids. With V trimmed by 2 bases and J by 6 bases, 8 bases remained unmatched. From germline, CDR1 is SGHTS and CDR2 YDEGEE. This CDR3 is CASSFRQGTGEQYF. The CDR3 DNA is TGTGCCAGCAGCTTCAGACAGGGCACAGGCGAGCAGTACTTC.

This chain connects TRBV15 to TRBJ1-5; possibly TRBD1 for D (5 bases). This CDR3 contains 15 residues. Germline assignment: CDR1 LNHNV and CDR2 YYDKDF (reference sequence). With 2 bases removed from V and 0 bases from J, the gap between germline ends came to 8 bases. The CDR3 is CATSRRQSSNQPQHF. The CDR3 DNA sequence: TGTGCCACCAGCAGACGACAGAGTAGCAATCAGCCCCAGCATTTT. Looking up the rest from reference TRBV15 and TRBJ1-5 gives the full variable domain: DAMVIQNPRYQVTQFGKPVTLSCSQTLNHNVMYWYQQKSSQAPKLLFHYYDKDFNNEADTPDNFQSRRPNTSFCFLDIRSPGLGDTAMYLCATSRRQSSNQPQHFGDGTRLSIL.